These T cell receptor beta chains were read from a single sample in a study of long-term antiretroviral therapy in people with HIV. Using immunoSEQ multiplex PCR, the repertoire was profiled, and TCRdb retains in-frame clones only, with some absent. The table includes 27,000 or so clones, roughly 80% detected once. Sequenced material: unsorted PBMCs, taken 2.9 years after starting antiretroviral therapy. These receptors originate from a man between 45 and 60 years old with HIV. CDR3s include the opening cysteine and the closing phenylalanine or tryptophan. D genes are given only for firm matches. Size values are once, few and many counts, or a class for expanded clones, and some rows have none.

>.|TRBJ2-5|TRBV6-5|.
TGTGCCAGCAGTAGACTAGATGGGGAGACCCAGTACTTC
CASSRLDGETQYF
>.|TRBJ1-1|TRBV9|.
TGTGCCAGCAGCGTAGTACGGGGCTTGGACACTGAAGCTTTCTTT
CASSVVRGLDTEAFF
>.|TRBJ1-5|TRBV15|TRBD1
TGTGCCACCAGCCGCGGACAGGGGGGCAATCAGCCCCAGCATTTT
CATSRGQGGNQPQHF
>.|TRBJ2-7|TRBV18|.
TGTGCCAGCTCCCCCCCGGGTCGGTCCTACGAGCAGTACTTC
CASSPPGRSYEQYF
>.|TRBJ1-1|TRBV28|TRBD1
TGTGCCAGCAGTCTGGACAGGGAAGCTTTCTTT
CASSLDREAFF
>.|TRBJ2-5|TRBV6-5|.
TGTGCCAGCAGCCCAGCTGGCAGGGACGAAGAGACCCAGTACTTC
CASSPAGRDEETQYF
>.|TRBJ1-6|TRBV11-2|.
TGTGCCAGCAGCCCCGACAGCTCCTATAATTCACCCCTCCACTTT
CASSPDSSYNSPLHF
>.|TRBJ1-5|TRBV2|TRBD1
TGTGCCAGCAGCCTAAAGGGGGGACAGGGGACTACCTGGAATCAGCCCCAGCATTTT
CASSLKGGQGTTWNQPQHF
>.|TRBJ2-2|TRBV27|TRBD1
TGTGCCAGCAGCTTAACAGGGGACACCGGGGAGCTGTTTTTT
CASSLTGDTGELFF
>.|TRBJ1-5|TRBV6-5|.
TGTGCCTCAGAGTTTTCGAATCCTAGCAATCAGCCCCAGCATTTT
CASEFSNPSNQPQHF
>.|TRBJ1-1|TRBV9|TRBD1
TGTGCCAGCAGCGCACCCCAGGGGGCGACGGGAGAAGCTTTCTTT
CASSAPQGATGEAFF
>.|TRBJ2-7|TRBV6-7|TRBD2
TGTGCCAGCAGTTACGGGACTAGCGGGGGCCTAAGCTCCTACGAGCAGTACTTC
CASSYGTSGGLSSYEQYF
>few|TRBJ1-6|TRBV28|.
TGTGCCAGCAGTTCCAGGGGAAATTCACCCCTCCACTTT
CASSSRGNSPLHF
>.|TRBJ2-4|TRBV28|.
TGTGCCAGCAGTTTGGTGTCGTCCCTAGCCAAAAACATTCAGTACTTC
CASSLVSSLAKNIQYF
>.|TRBJ2-7|TRBV28|TRBD1
TGTGCCAGCAGTTTGGACAGGGGGGGTCCGGAGTACTTC
CASSLDRGGPEYF
>.|TRBJ2-7|TRBV6-5|.
TGTGCCAGCAGCTACTCGGGCTTTGCCCCCTACGAGCAGTACTTC
CASSYSGFAPYEQYF
>.|TRBJ1-2|TRBV6-5|TRBD1
TGTGCCAGCAGTTCGACAGGGGATGGCTACACCTTC
CASSSTGDGYTF
>.|TRBJ2-1|TRBV7-7|.
TGTGCTAGCAGCTTAGGTGCCAGCGTTAACAATGAGCAGTTCTTC
CASSLGASVNNEQFF
>.|TRBJ1-6|TRBV14|.
TGTGCCAGCAGCCGGGACACGGGATATTCACCCCTCCACTTT
CASSRDTGYSPLHF